This TCR beta chain originates from a study of cytomegalovirus exposure and HLA in healthy donors. This CDR3 has 14 residues. The V gene's germline CDR1 is SGHRS and CDR2 YFSETQ. V shed 3 bases and J 6 bases; nucleotides not matched to a gene: 6. As concerns this clone: The antigen is not known.

Overall study results and limits: An apparent linkage of common viral pathogens to several of the most significant clusters emerged in a later analysis. The study assumed roughly uniform donor sequencing depth for presence/absence analyses. Segments of the TCR beta V type were, in most cases, productive about 87% or about 30% of the time in an earlier analysis. An analysis was carried out at a later point. It showed that HLA-associated TCR beta chains were more clonally expanded than equally common non-associated chains.

This PCR relied on a set of 60 Vbeta primers and 13 Jbeta primers. Here immunoSEQ multiplex PCR was the method, and the copy in TCRdb shows in-frame clones only, minus some. The table includes 100,000 to 150,000 clones, under 90% detected once. The V call is TRBV5-1, the J call TRBJ2-7, with TRBD2 identical over 10 bases. The TCR comes from a woman aged 40 to 55 in good health and CMV-seropositive. The sequenced material came from PBMCs. In DNA form, the CDR3 reads TGCGCCAGCAGCTCAATGACTAGCGGGCCCGAGCAGTACTTC. This codes for CASSSMTSGPEQYF.